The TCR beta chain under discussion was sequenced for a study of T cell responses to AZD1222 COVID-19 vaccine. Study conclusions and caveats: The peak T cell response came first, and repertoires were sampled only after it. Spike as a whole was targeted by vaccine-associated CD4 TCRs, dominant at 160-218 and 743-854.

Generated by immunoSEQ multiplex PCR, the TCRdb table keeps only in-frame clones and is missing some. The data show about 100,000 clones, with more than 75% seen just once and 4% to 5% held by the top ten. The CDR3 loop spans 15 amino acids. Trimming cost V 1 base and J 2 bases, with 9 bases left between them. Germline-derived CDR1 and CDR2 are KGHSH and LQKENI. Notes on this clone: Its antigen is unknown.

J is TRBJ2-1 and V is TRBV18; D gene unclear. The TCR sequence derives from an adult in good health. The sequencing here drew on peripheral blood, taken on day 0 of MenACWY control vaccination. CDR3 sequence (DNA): TGTGCCAGCTCACCACTTGATGGGGCCTACAATGAGCAGTTCTTC. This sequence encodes CASSPLDGAYNEQFF.